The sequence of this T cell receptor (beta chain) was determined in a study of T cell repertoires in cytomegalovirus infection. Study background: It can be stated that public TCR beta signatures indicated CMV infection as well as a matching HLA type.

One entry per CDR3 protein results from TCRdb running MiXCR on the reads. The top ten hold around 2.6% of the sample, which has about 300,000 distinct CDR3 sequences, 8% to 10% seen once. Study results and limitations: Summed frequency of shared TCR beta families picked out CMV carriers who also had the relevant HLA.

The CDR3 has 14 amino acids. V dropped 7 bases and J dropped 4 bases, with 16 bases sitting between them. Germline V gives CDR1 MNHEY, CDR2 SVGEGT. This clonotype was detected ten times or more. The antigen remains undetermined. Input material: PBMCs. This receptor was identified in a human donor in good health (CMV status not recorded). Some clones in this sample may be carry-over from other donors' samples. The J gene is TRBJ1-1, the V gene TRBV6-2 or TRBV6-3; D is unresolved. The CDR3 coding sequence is TGTGCCAGCATCGGCCGAAAACGGGGCACTGAAGCTTTCTTT. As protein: CASIGRKRGTEAFF.